What follows are 18 T cell receptor beta chains derived from one specimen sequenced in a study of T cell responses to AZD1222 COVID-19 vaccine. Method: immunoSEQ multiplex PCR; TCRdb's copy keeps in-frame clones and lacks some. This sample has about 86,000 clones, with roughly nine tenths found just once. The sample was peripheral blood, taken 28 days after the second AZD1222 dose. The origin of the receptors is an adult who received the AZD1222 COVID-19 vaccine.

The table lists this clone with a count of one. This chain uses TRBV28 with TRBJ1-5, with D possibly matching TRBD1 (6 bases). This CDR3 contains 14 residues. Trimming took off 8 bases at V and 0 bases at J, with 11 bases between the two ends. The germline V gene has CDR1 MDHEN and CDR2 SYDVKM. The chain's CDR3 is CASQGHASNQPQHF. The CDR3 DNA sequence: TGTGCCAGCCAGGGACACGCTAGCAATCAGCCCCAGCATTTT.

This chain uses TRBV3-1 (or the pseudogene TRBV3-2) with TRBJ1-2, with a tentative D call TRBD1 (5 bases). This CDR3 is 15 amino acids long. Trimming pared 1 base from V and 6 bases from J, leaving 15 bases between. Looked up from germline, CDR1 is LGHDT and CDR2 is YNNKEL (reference sequence). The CDR3 region is CASSQAGRESHGYTF. Here the CDR3 DNA reads TGTGCCAGCAGCCAAGCCGGCAGGGAGAGTCATGGCTACACCTTC.

The V and J genes are TRBV6-1 and TRBJ1-2; 7 nucleotides match TRBD1. CDR3 size: 16 residues. Germline CDR1 is MNHNS and CDR2 is SASEGT. The trim removed 4 bases at V and 4 bases at J, leaving 12 bases unmatched. CDR3 protein: CASSAWTGRLGYGYTF. The CDR3 DNA sequence: TGTGCCAGCAGTGCTTGGACAGGCCGGCTGGGCTATGGCTACACCTTC.

V is TRBV11-2 and J is TRBJ1-5, with TRBD1 matching over 7 bases. After removal of 5 bases from V and 6 bases from J, the junction contained 7 bases not matched to a gene. Germline CDR1 and CDR2: SGHAT and FQNNGV. The CDR3 covers 14 residues. The CDR3 coding sequence is TGTGCCAGCAGCCGAAACAGGGGAGTTCAGCCCCAGCATTTT. It encodes CASSRNRGVQPQHF.

The chain couples TRBV6-5 to TRBJ1-2; D remains unclear. The CDR3 has 14 residues. Deletions cut 8 bases from V and 3 bases from J, with 16 bases between. CDR1 and CDR2 from the germline V gene are MNHEY and SVGAGI. CDR3 DNA sequence: TGTGCCAGCGGGTTCAGAAGTGGGGACTATGGCTACACCTTC. Amino acids: CASGFRSGDYGYTF.

This clone was observed once. This sequence joins TRBV20-1 and TRBJ2-5, with D uncertain. The V and J ends lost 6 bases and 3 bases respectively, with 8 bases between them. CDR1 DFQATT and CDR2 SNEGSKA come from the germline V gene (reference sequence). The length of the CDR3 is 11 residues. The CDR3 protein is CSAPSEETQYF. CDR3 coding DNA: TGCAGTGCCCCTTCCGAAGAGACCCAGTACTTC.

In this sample, this clone turned up once. The same CDR3 arises from other DNA sequences in this sample as well. The chain couples TRBV27 to TRBJ2-1; D remains ambiguous. The CDR3 contains 13 residues. Trimming removed 3 bases from V and 0 bases from J, with 3 bases in between. Per germline, CDR1 MNHEY and CDR2 SMNVEV (reference sequence). CDR3 nucleotide sequence: TGTGCCAGCAGTTTGAGCTCCTACAATGAGCAGTTCTTC. Residues: CASSLSSYNEQFF.

This rearrangement joins TRBV6-2 or TRBV6-3 to TRBJ2-3; the D call may be TRBD1 or TRBD2 (6 bases each). CDR3 length equals 18 residues. Trimming left V 0 bases short and J 0 bases short, with 16 bases between. Germline V gene data show CDR1 as MNHEY and CDR2 as SVGEGT. The CDR3 protein is CASSYSVGGRFSTDTQYF. CDR3 in DNA: TGTGCCAGCAGTTACTCCGTGGGGGGCAGATTTAGCACAGATACGCAGTATTTT.

The CDR3 coding sequence is TGTGCCAGCAGACAGACAGGGACTGGAAACACCATATATTTT. Residues: CASRQTGTGNTIYF. The gene calls are TRBV7-9 and TRBJ1-3, with TRBD1 matching 7 bases. Per germline, CDR1 SEHNR and CDR2 FQNEAQ (reference sequence). The V and J ends lost 6 bases and 2 bases, in that order; junction bases with no gene match: 4. CDR3 length: 14 residues.

The chain links TRBV21-1 to TRBJ2-7; TRBD1, as called in the table, went unchecked against the DNA. TRBV21-1 is a known pseudogene. CDR3 size: 16 residues. The CDR3 loop reads CASSKGDGQRAYEQYF. CDR3 DNA: TGTGCCAGCAGCAAAGGAGACGGACAGAGGGCCTACGAGCAGTACTTC.

The chain joins TRBV10-3 to TRBJ2-2; 12 bases match TRBD1. Germline V gives CDR1 ENHRY, CDR2 SYGVKD. V dropped 4 bases and J dropped 6; count of bases not matched to a gene: 9. The CDR3 is 17 amino acids. This chain's CDR3 is CAISVARDRGRPGELFF. CDR3 DNA sequence: TGTGCCATCAGTGTGGCCCGGGACAGGGGGCGCCCCGGGGAGCTGTTTTTT.

V gene TRBV11-2 combines with J gene TRBJ2-5; D is unclear. Germline V gene data show CDR1 as SGHAT and CDR2 as FQNNGV. This CDR3 has 11 residues. Deletions cut 2 bases from V and 2 bases from J, with 0 bases between. CDR3 in amino acids: CASSLQETQYF. Written as DNA, the CDR3 is TGTGCCAGCAGCTTACAAGAGACCCAGTACTTC.

The chain carries TRBV4-1 and TRBJ1-1; no reliable D call. V was clipped by 0 bases and J by 5 bases, with 10 bases between them. CDR1 MGHRA and CDR2 YSYEKL come from the germline V gene. This CDR3 has 14 residues. The chain's CDR3 is CASSQEPTGTEAFF. CDR3 nucleotide sequence: TGCGCCAGCAGCCAAGAGCCTACGGGAACTGAAGCTTTCTTT.

The gene calls are TRBV9 and TRBJ2-5; 8 bases align to TRBD2. V shed 5 bases and J 4 bases; nucleotides not matched to a gene: 7. Germline V gene lookup returns CDR1 SGDLS and CDR2 YYNGEE. CDR3 size: 14 residues. Here the CDR3 reads CASSYSGGGETQYF. CDR3 nucleotides: TGTGCCAGCAGTTACAGCGGGGGAGGAGAGACCCAGTACTTC.

The chain carries TRBV25-1 and TRBJ1-6; D possibly corresponds to TRBD1 (5 bases). Germline V CDR1 and CDR2: MGHDK, SYGVNS. Deletions cut 6 bases from V and 4 bases from J, with 13 bases between. CDR3 length equals 15 residues. CDR3 DNA sequence: TGTGCCAGCAGCTCCGGGGGAATTTATAATTCACCCCTCCACTTT. It codes for CASSSGGIYNSPLHF.

The rearrangement joins TRBV28 to TRBJ1-4; the D is unclear. Trimming shortened V by 3 bases and J by 2 bases, and 10 bases separated the two germline ends. Germline lookup yields CDR1 MDHEN and CDR2 SYDVKM. The CDR3 spans 15 residues. The CDR3 sequence: CASSFVGSTNEKLFF. As DNA, the CDR3 is TGTGCCAGCAGTTTCGTGGGGTCGACTAATGAAAAACTGTTTTTT.

This chain uses TRBV5-1 with TRBJ2-7, with 8 bases identical to TRBD1. CDR1 and CDR2 (germline): SGHRS, YFSETQ. This CDR3 has 18 residues. Trimming at V came to 0 bases and at J to 0 bases, leaving 11 bases not matched to a gene. In DNA form, the CDR3 reads TGCGCCAGCAGCTTGGGCGTGCTATCGGACAGGGCCTCCTACGAGCAGTACGTC. This translates into CASSLGVLSDRASYEQYV.

The chain is built from TRBV4-2 and TRBJ1-2, with no clear D. Germline loops: CDR1 LGHNA, CDR2 YNFKEQ. This CDR3 is 15 amino acids long. V lost 0 bases, J lost 4 bases, and 12 bases lay in between. CDR3 sequence (DNA): TGTGCCAGCAGCCAAGAATCTGCAGGTCTCTATGGCTACACCTTC. It translates to CASSQESAGLYGYTF.